The sample holds many counts of the clone carrying this T cell receptor (beta chain). This sample was taken from a study of neurological immune-mediated disorders. 5'RACE with 10-nucleotide random UMIs produced the cDNA. The authors obtained over 160 million TCR-beta sequences from 15-18 subjects per sequencing run. TCRdb passed the 5' RACE reads through MiXCR, listing each CDR3 protein once. Found here are approximately 49,000 distinct CDR3 sequences, more than 8.5% of them singletons; the top ten hold about 1.6%. The CDR3 totals 16 residues. V shed 1 base, J shed 5 bases, and the junction held 8 bases outside the gene matches. Germline V lookup: CDR1 DFQATT, CDR2 SNEGSKA (reference sequence). Time point specified: longitudinal time-point 1 (baseline).

Sequencing was carried out using PBMCs. This TCR came from a middle-aged woman in good health. This chain uses TRBV20-1 with TRBJ2-5, with TRBD2 matching over 12 bases. The CDR3 reads CSARGLAGGPWETQYF. In DNA form, the CDR3 reads TGCAGTGCTAGAGGGCTAGCGGGAGGGCCCTGGGAGACCCAGTACTTC.